A selection of T cell receptor beta chains follows, all from one sample in a study of CD8+CD57+ T cells in acquired aplastic anemia. TCRdb re-analysed the reads in MiXCR, keeping a single row per CDR3 protein. The data contain some 180,000 distinct CDR3 sequences, about 60% of them seen just once; the ten biggest clones take up 42%. The sample comprised sorted CD4+, CD8+, or CD8+CD57+ T cells (not recorded which) from PBMCs. The origin of the receptors is a human donor with aplastic anemia. CDR3s include the opening cysteine and the closing phenylalanine or tryptophan. D genes are given only for firm matches. Expanded clones are given a class, and other clones once, few, many or no size at all.

TRBJ1-2 - - TRBV15 16 TGTGCCACCAGCAGTGAATATTTAGAGGATAGCTATGGCTACACCTTC CATSSEYLEDSYGYTF
TRBJ1-5 - - TRBV19 15 TGTGCCAGTAGTTGGGATCGGGATAGCAATCAGCCCCAGCATTTT CASSWDRDSNQPQHF
TRBJ2-7 many TRBD2 TRBV20-1 16 TGCAGTGCTAGAGATCTCCGGACTAGCGGCTCCTACGAGCAGTACTTC CSARDLRTSGSYEQYF
TRBJ1-6 few - TRBV15 13 TGTGCCACCAGCAGAGAAGGGTATTCACCCCTCCACTTT CATSREGYSPLHF
TRBJ2-5 - - TRBV7-2 11 TGTGCCAGCAGCTGGAACAGGGACCGGTACTTC CASSWNRDRYF
TRBJ2-5 - - TRBV7-9 15 TGTGCCAGCAGCTCCCGATGGGGGGCACAAGAGACCCAGTACTTC CASSSRWGAQETQYF
TRBJ1-6 few - TRBV3-1 14 TGTGCCAGCACTCTGTTACAGAACAATTCACCCCTCCACTTT CASTLLQNNSPLHF
TRBJ2-5 - - TRBV7-9 16 TGTGCCAGCAGCAACCTCGGCAGGTTGGTCGAGGAGACCCAGTACTTC CASSNLGRLVEETQYF
TRBJ2-3 - - TRBV10-3 10 TGTGCCGGCGGAACAGATACGCAGTATTTT CAGGTDTQYF
TRBJ1-2 - - TRBV29-1 13 TGCAGCGTTGATGCAGGGGCACCATATGGCTACACCTTC CSVDAGAPYGYTF
TRBJ2-1 - TRBD1 TRBV7-3 14 TGTGCCAGCAGCATCGGGACAGACTACAATGAGCAGTTCTTC CASSIGTDYNEQFF
TRBJ2-5 - TRBD2 TRBV4-3 17 TGCGCCAGCAGCCAAGATGAACTAGCGGGGTACCAAGAGACCCAGTACTTC CASSQDELAGYQETQYF
TRBJ2-3 - - TRBV12-5 14 TGTGCTACAAATAACGGGGACCGATGGGACGAGCAGTATTTT CATNNGDRWDEQYF
TRBJ1-5 - - TRBV19 12 TGTGCCAGTAGTATCCCTGGGGGGCCCCAGCATTTT CASSIPGGPQHF
TRBJ2-5 - - TRBV7-8 15 TGTGCCAGCAGCTTCGGATACGGGGGCGGGGAGACCCAGTACTTC CASSFGYGGGETQYF
TRBJ2-3 - TRBD2 TRBV12-3/TRBV12-4 14 TGTGCCAGCAGCCCCGGGACTAGATCAGATACGCAGTATTTT CASSPGTRSDTQYF
TRBJ2-7 - - TRBV12-3/TRBV12-4 13 TGTGCCAGCAGTCCCTCGGGGCGGGGCGAGCAGTACTTC CASSPSGRGEQYF
TRBJ1-2 - - TRBV4-1 16 TGTGCCAGCAGCCAAAGGGAAGGGGGGACCAACTATGGCTACACCTTC CASSQREGGTNYGYTF
TRBJ2-7 - TRBD2 TRBV20-1 14 TGCAGTGCTCCCAAGTTTTTAGCGGGAGCCGAGCAGTACTTC CSAPKFLAGAEQYF